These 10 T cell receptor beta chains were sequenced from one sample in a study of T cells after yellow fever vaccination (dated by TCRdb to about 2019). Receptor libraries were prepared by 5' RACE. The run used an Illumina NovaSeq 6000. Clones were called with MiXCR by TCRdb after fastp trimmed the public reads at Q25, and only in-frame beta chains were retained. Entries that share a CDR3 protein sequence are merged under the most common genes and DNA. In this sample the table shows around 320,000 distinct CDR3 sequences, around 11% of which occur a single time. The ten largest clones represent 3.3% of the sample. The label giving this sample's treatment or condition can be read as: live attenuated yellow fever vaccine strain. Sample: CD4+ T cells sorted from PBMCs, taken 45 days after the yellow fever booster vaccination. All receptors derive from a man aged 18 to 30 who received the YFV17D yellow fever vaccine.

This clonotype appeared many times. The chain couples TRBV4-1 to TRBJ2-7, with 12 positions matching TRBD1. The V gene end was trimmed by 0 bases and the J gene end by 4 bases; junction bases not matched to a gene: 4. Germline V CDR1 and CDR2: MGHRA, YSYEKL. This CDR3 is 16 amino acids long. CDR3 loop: CASSQDWDRGRYEQYV. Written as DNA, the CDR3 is TGCGCCAGCAGCCAAGATTGGGACAGGGGGCGATACGAGCAGTACGTC.

The DNA for the CDR3 is TGTGCCAGCAGCCCACCGCAGGGTGGCTACACCTTC. Encoded protein: CASSPPQGGYTF. The gene calls are TRBV7-9 and TRBJ1-2; D is perhaps TRBD1 (5 bases). This CDR3 region has 12 residues. CDR1 and CDR2 (germline): SEHNR, FQNEAQ (reference sequence). The V and J ends lost 5 bases and 7 bases respectively, with 11 bases between them.

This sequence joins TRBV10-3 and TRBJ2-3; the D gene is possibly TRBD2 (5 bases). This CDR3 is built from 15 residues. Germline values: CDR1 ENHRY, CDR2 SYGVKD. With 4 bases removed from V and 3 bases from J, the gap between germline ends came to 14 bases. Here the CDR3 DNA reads TGTGCCATCAGTGCCTCGGGGAAGAGTACAGATACGCAGTATTTT. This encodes CAISASGKSTDTQYF.

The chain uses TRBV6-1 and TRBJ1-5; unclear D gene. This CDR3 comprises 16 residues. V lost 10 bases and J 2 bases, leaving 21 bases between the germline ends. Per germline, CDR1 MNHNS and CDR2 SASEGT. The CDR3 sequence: CAIYSGGLPGNQPQHF. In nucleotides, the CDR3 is TGTGCCATCTACTCCGGCGGGCTTCCCGGCAATCAGCCCCAGCATTTT.

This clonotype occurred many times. The CDR3, as DNA: TGCAGTGCTGGCGGGGAAGAGACCCAGTACTTC. Translation gives CSAGGEETQYF. V is TRBV20-1 and J is TRBJ2-5; perhaps TRBD2 as D (6 bases). The germline V gene has CDR1 DFQATT and CDR2 SNEGSKA (reference sequence). The CDR3 covers 11 residues. V lost 5 bases and J lost 3, with 7 bases in between.

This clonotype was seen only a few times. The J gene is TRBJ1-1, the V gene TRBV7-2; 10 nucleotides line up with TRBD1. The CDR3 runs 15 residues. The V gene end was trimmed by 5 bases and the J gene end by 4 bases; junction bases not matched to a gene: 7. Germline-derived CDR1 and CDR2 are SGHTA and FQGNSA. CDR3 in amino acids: CASSAARDRGTEAFF. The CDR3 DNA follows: TGTGCCAGCAGCGCTGCCCGGGACAGGGGCACTGAAGCTTTCTTT.

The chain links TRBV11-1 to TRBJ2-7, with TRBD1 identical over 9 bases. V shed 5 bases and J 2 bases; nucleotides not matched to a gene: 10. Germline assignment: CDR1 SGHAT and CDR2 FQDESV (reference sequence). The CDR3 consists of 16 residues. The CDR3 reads CASSPPPGQGPYEQYV. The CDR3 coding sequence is TGTGCCAGCAGCCCACCGCCGGGACAGGGCCCCTACGAGCAGTACGTC.

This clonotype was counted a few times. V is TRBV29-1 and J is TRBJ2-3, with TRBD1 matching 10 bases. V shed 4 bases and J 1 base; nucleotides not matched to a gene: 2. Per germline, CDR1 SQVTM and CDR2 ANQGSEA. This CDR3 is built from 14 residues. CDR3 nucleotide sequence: TGCAGCGTTGGCGGGACAGGGGGCACAGATACGCAGTATTTT. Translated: CSVGGTGGTDTQYF.

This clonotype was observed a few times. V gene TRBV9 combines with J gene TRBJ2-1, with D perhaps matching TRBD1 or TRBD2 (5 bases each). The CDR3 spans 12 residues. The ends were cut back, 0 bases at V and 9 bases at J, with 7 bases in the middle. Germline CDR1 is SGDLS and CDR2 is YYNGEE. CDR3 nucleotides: TGTGCCAGCAGCGTAGAGAGGGGTGAGCAGTTCTTC. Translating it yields CASSVERGEQFF.

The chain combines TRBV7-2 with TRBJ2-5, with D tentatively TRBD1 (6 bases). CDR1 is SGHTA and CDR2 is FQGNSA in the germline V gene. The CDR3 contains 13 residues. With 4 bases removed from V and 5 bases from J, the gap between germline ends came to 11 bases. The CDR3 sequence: CASSSYRVETQYF. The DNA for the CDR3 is TGTGCCAGCAGCTCGTACAGGGTGGAGACCCAGTACTTC.